A single sample gave rise to the 4 T cell receptor beta chains below, sequenced in a study of cytomegalovirus exposure and HLA in healthy donors. PCR employed 60 Vbeta and 13 Jbeta primers. Libraries were prepared by immunoSEQ multiplex PCR; TCRdb keeps only in-frame clonotypes and omits some of them. Of roughly 130,000 clones in the sample, approximately 80% are singletons; the top ten hold 11%. The material sequenced was PBMCs. Every receptor here comes from a male donor in good health and CMV-seropositive.

This chain links TRBV18 with TRBJ2-7; TRBD2 matches at 9 bases. The germline CDR1 and CDR2 sequences are KGHSH and LQKENI. The V gene end was trimmed by 5 bases and the J gene end by 6 bases; junction bases not matched to a gene: 14. This CDR3 region has 16 residues. CDR3: CASSSLTSGYPSEQYF. The CDR3 region has the DNA TGTGCCAGCTCATCCCTAACTAGCGGGTACCCCTCCGAGCAGTACTTC. The complete variable domain, with remaining parts taken from reference TRBV18 and TRBJ2-7, reads NAGVMQNPRHLVRRRGQEARLRCSPMKGHSHVYWYRQLPEEGLKFMVYLQKENIIDESGMPKERFSAEFPKEGPSILRIQQVVRGDSAAYFCASSSLTSGYPSEQYFGPGTRLTVT.

The chain joins TRBV2 to TRBJ1-4; the match to TRBD1 covers 10 bases. V lost 6 bases, J lost 6 bases, and 4 bases stayed unmatched. CDR1 is SNHLY and CDR2 is FYNNEI in the germline V gene. The CDR3 is 14 amino acids. CDR3 DNA sequence: TGTGCCAGCAGGGCCGGGACAGGGGATGAAAAACTGTTTTTT. This encodes CASRAGTGDEKLFF.

This chain links TRBV15 with TRBJ1-3, with D maybe TRBD1 (6 bases). Germline V gene lookup returns CDR1 LNHNV and CDR2 YYDKDF (reference sequence). Trimming removed 8 bases at V and 1 base at J, with 15 bases between. The CDR3 length is 15 residues. The CDR3 DNA is TGTGCCACCGGCGGCCCGGGACAATCTGGAAACACCATATATTTT. It translates to CATGGPGQSGNTIYF.

The chain uses TRBV4-2 and TRBJ2-3; 8 bases line up with TRBD2. This CDR3 has 16 amino acids. Germline assignment: CDR1 LGHNA and CDR2 YNFKEQ. V trimming: 0 bases; J trimming: 4 bases; junction bases outside the gene matches: 6. The CDR3 region has the DNA TGTGCCAGCAGCCAAGAATGGAGCGGGAGCCCAGATACGCAGTATTTT. Translating gives CASSQEWSGSPDTQYF.